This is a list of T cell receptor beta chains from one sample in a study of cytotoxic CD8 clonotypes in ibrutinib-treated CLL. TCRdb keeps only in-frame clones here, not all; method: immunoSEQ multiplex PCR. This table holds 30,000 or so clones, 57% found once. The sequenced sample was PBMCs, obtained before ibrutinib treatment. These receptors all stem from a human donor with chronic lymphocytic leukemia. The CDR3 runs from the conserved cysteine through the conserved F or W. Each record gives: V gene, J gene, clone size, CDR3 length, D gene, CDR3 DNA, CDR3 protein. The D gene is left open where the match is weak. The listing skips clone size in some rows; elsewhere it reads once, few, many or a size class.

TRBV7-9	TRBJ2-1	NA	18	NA	TGTGCCAGCAGCTCCACCCCCGCAACGACAGGTCCCTACAATGAGCAGTTCTTC	CASSSTPATTGPYNEQFF
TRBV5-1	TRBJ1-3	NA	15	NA	TGCGCCAGCAGCCCGATCGGGGGAATAGGAAACACCATATATTTT	CASSPIGGIGNTIYF
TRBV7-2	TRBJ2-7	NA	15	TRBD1	TGTGCCAGCAGCTTCGAGGACAGGGGGCTCTACGAGCAGTACTTC	CASSFEDRGLYEQYF
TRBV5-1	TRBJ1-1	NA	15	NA	TGCGCCAGCAGCTCTACAGGACCCAAGAACACTGAAGCTTTCTTT	CASSSTGPKNTEAFF
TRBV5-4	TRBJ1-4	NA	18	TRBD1	TGTGCCAGCAGCCGTACCGGGACAGGCCGTGCAACTAATGAAAAACTGTTTTTT	CASSRTGTGRATNEKLFF
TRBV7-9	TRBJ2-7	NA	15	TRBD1	TGTGCCAGCAGCCGAAAAGGGGGCTGGTCGGGCGAGCAGTACTTC	CASSRKGGWSGEQYF
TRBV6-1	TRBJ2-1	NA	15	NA	TGTGCCAGCATGCCGGGACGGAGCTCCTACAATGAGCAGTTCTTC	CASMPGRSSYNEQFF
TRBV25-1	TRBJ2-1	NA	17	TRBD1	TGTGCCAGCAGTCTACCGGGGACAGGAAAGACCTACAATGAGCAGTTCTTC	CASSLPGTGKTYNEQFF
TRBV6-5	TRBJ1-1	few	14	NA	TGTGCCAGCAGTTACGGTCAGGTTAACACTGAAGCTTTCTTT	CASSYGQVNTEAFF
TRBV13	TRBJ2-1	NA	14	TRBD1	TGTGCCAGCAGCGCACAGGGGGCGGACAATGAGCAGTTCTTC	CASSAQGADNEQFF
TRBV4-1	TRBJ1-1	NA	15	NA	TGCGCCAGCAGCCAACCCGGTGGGAAGAACTTTGAAGCTTTCTTT	CASSQPGGKNFEAFF
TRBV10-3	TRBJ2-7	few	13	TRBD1	TGTGCCATAGCCCCCGGGACAGCGAACGAGCAGTACTTC	CAIAPGTANEQYF
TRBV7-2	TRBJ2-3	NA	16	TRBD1	TGTGCCAGCAGCATACGGACAGGGGGCGGAACAGATACGCAGTATTTT	CASSIRTGGGTDTQYF
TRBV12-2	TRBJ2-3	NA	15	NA	TGTGCAAGTCGCCTTACGGGACAGGGAACAGATACGCAGTATTTT	CASRLTGQGTDTQYF
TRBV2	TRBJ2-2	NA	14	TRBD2	TGTGCCAGCAGTCCTCTAGCGGGGGGCGGGGAGCTGTTTTTT	CASSPLAGGGELFF
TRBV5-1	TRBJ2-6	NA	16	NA	TGCGCCAGCAGCTCGAGGGAGAGCTCTGGGGCCAACGTCCTGACTTTC	CASSSRESSGANVLTF
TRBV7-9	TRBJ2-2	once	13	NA	TGTGCCAGCAGCCTCACATCCGCCGGGGAGCTGTTTTTT	CASSLTSAGELFF
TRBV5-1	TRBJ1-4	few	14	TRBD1	TGCGCCAGCAGCTTGGGCAGGGGGCAGGAAAAACTGTTTTTT	CASSLGRGQEKLFF
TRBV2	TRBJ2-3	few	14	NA	TGTGCCAGCAGTCCGAAGGTAGCCACAGATACGCAGTATTTT	CASSPKVATDTQYF
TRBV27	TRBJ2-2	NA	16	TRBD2	TGTGCCAGCAGCCCTCCGGGACTAGTATATACCGGGGAGCTGTTTTTT	CASSPPGLVYTGELFF
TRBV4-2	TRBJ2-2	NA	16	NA	TGTGCCAGCAGCCAAGAAGTCGGGGCGAACACCGGGGAGCTGTTTTTT	CASSQEVGANTGELFF
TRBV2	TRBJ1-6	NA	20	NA	TGTGCCAGCAGTGAAGCAGGTCTAGGTGCCTTGAGCTCCTATAATTCACCCCTCCACTTT	CASSEAGLGALSSYNSPLHF
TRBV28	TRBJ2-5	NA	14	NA	TGTGCCAGCAGTTTAGTGATAAACGGGGAGACCCAGTACTTC	CASSLVINGETQYF
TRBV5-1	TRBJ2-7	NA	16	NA	TGCGCCAGCAGCTGGGGCCCTAGCGCCGCCTCCTACGAGCAGTACTTC	CASSWGPSAASYEQYF
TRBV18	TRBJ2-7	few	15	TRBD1	TGTGCCAGCTCACGTACCGGGACAGGATTATACGAGCAGTACTTC	CASSRTGTGLYEQYF
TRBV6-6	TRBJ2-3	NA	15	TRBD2	TGTGCCAGCAGGACCGGGACTAGCGGGAGGAATACGCAGTATTTT	CASRTGTSGRNTQYF
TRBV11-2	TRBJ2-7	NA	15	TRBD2	TGTGCCAGCAGAACTAGCGGGAGGAACAAGTACGAGCAGTACTTC	CASRTSGRNKYEQYF
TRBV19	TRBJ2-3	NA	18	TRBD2	TGTGCCAGTAGCCACCCCCCGGGACTAGCGGGAGCTAGAGATACGCAGTATTTT	CASSHPPGLAGARDTQYF
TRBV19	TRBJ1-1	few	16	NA	TGTGCCAGTAGTCCCGCAGGACCCACAAGCCCCACTGAAGCTTTCTTT	CASSPAGPTSPTEAFF
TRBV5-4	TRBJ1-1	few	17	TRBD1	TGTGCCAGCAGCTCCCGGGACAGGGGTTATATCAGCACTGAAGCTTTCTTT	CASSSRDRGYISTEAFF
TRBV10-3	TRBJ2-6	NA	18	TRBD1	TGTGCCATCAGCGGACTCGGACAGGCCGCCTCTGGGGCCAACGTCCTGACTTTC	CAISGLGQAASGANVLTF
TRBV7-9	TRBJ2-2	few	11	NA	TGTGCCAGCAGCTTGGTCGGGGAGCTGTTTTTT	CASSLVGELFF
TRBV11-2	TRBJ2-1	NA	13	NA	TGTGCCAGCAGCTTTAGCGAGTACAATGAGCAGTTCTTC	CASSFSEYNEQFF
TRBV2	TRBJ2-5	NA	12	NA	TGTGCCAGCAGGGGAGGCCAAGAGACCCAGTACTTC	CASRGGQETQYF
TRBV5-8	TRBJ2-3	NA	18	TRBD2	TGTGCCAGTACTTCCGGGACTAGCGGAACCCCTAGCACAGATACGCAGTATTTT	CASTSGTSGTPSTDTQYF
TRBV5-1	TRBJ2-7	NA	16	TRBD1	TGCGCCAGCAGCTTGGCCGGGACAGGAGCCTCCTACGAGCAGTACTTC	CASSLAGTGASYEQYF
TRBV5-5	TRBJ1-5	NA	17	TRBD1	TGTGCCAGCAGCTACGAAGGACAGGGCCCAGGTATCCAGCCCCAGCATTTT	CASSYEGQGPGIQPQHF
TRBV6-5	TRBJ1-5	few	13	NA	TGTGCCAGCAGTTACGGGAGAAATCAGCCCCAGCATTTT	CASSYGRNQPQHF
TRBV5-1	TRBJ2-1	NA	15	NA	TGCGCCAGCAACCCGGCGGGGACTCCGAGTTATGAGCAGTTCTTC	CASNPAGTPSYEQFF
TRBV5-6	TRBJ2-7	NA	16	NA	TGTGCCAGCAGCTTGGGGGTCGGACAACACCTGTACGAGCAGTACTTC	CASSLGVGQHLYEQYF
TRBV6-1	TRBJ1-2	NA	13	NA	TGTGCCAGCAGTGGAACCAGGATTTATGGCTACACCTTC	CASSGTRIYGYTF
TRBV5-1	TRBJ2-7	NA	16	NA	TGCGCCAGCAGCTCGGCCGGGACGGGGAGCTCCTACGAGCAGTACTTC	CASSSAGTGSSYEQYF
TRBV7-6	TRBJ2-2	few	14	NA	TGTGCCAGCAGCTTAGCGCCAGGGCCCGGGGAGCTGTTTTTT	CASSLAPGPGELFF
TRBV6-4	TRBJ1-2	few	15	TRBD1	TGTGCCAGCAGTGCATCCGGGACAGGGGCATTTGGCTACACCTTC	CASSASGTGAFGYTF
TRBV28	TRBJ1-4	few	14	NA	TGTGCCAGCAGTTCCCGGGACCTAAATGAAAAACTGTTTTTT	CASSSRDLNEKLFF
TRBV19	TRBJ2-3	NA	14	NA	TGTGCCAGTAGTTACCGGGACTTCACAGATACGCAGTATTTT	CASSYRDFTDTQYF